This T cell receptor (beta chain) was observed in a study of blood T cell repertoires in COVID-19. A few counts support this clone. CDR3 length: 15 amino acids. In germline, CDR1 is SGHDT, CDR2 YYEEEE. The V gene end was trimmed by 7 bases and the J gene end by 4 bases; junction bases not matched to a gene: 12. Study processing details: Nucleated cell counts were estimated from reference gene primer amplification. The assay was immunoSEQ multiplex PCR, and TCRdb's table has in-frame clones only and misses some. V and J calls and clone size are given by that table; D and trimming were obtained from the DNA. There are around 200,000 clones in the sample; around three quarters occur only once, and 4.5% to 7% lies in the top ten.

Input material: peripheral blood. This receptor was obtained from a woman in her 70s with acute or convalescent COVID-19. The rearrangement uses TRBV5-6 and TRBJ2-7; the match to TRBD2 covers 9 bases. CDR3 DNA: TGTGCCAGCGGCCAACTGGCGGGAGGGATATACGAGCAGTACTTC. It translates to CASGQLAGGIYEQYF.